These 30 T cell receptor beta chains share one sample of origin, sequenced in a study of blood T cell repertoires in COVID-19 (dated by TCRdb to 2018 to 2020). The receptor library was made with the immunoSEQ multiplex PCR assay. The clones in this table, taken by TCRdb from immuneACCESS, are in-frame only. Not every clone is retained; where verified, under half of the shortfall comes from an unresolved V gene, and the cause of the rest is unknown. The sample table shows roughly 48,000 clones, and 80% to 85% are seen once. Together, the top ten hold 50% to 75% of the sample. Specimen: peripheral blood. These receptors came from a man in his sixties or seventies with acute or convalescent COVID-19.

V usage is TRBV29-1 and J usage is TRBJ1-2; no firm D call. Germline CDR1 SQVTM, CDR2 ANQGSEA. CDR3 length: 12 amino acids. V was trimmed by 6 bases and J by 2 bases, leaving 10 bases between them. For the CDR3, the DNA is TGCAGCGTGTCACAGAGCAACTATGGCTACACCTTC. Protein product: CSVSQSNYGYTF.

Concerning this clone: Relative to the germline gene, one junction end is altered; a read error may explain this. The chain carries TRBV11-2 and TRBJ2-3; 8 positions match TRBD2. Germline V lookup: CDR1 SGHAT, CDR2 FQNNGV. CDR3 size: 14 residues. The CDR3: CASSLWTSRDTQYF. The DNA for the CDR3 is TGTGCCAGCAGCTTATGGACTAGCAGAGATACGCAGTATTTT. The whole variable domain, filled in from reference TRBV11-2 and TRBJ2-3, reads EAGVAQSPRYKIIEKRQSVAFWCNPISGHATLYWYQQILGQGPKLLIQFQNNGVVDDSQLPKDRFSAERLKGVDSTLKIQPAKLEDSAVYLCASSLWTSRDTQYFGPGTRLTVL.

The V and J genes are TRBV30 and TRBJ1-2, with 7 bases identical to TRBD1. The CDR3 loop spans 13 amino acids. Germline V CDR1 and CDR2: GTSNPN, SVGIG (reference sequence). The junction had 4 bases not matched to a gene; V was cut back by 2 bases and J by 4 bases. CDR3 bases: TGTGCCTGGAGTACGGACAGGCCCTATGGCTACACCTTC. Translation: CAWSTDRPYGYTF.

The rearrangement links TRBV9 to TRBJ2-7, with 9 bases that match TRBD1. This CDR3 contains 15 residues. CDR1 is SGDLS and CDR2 is YYNGEE in the germline V gene. Trimming removed 0 bases from V and 2 bases from J; junction bases left unmatched: 3. Here the CDR3 reads CASSVGQGVAYEQYF. In DNA, the CDR3 is TGTGCCAGCAGCGTAGGACAGGGGGTCGCCTACGAGCAGTACTTC.

The rearrangement links TRBV5-6 to TRBJ2-4; no clear D. The V and J ends lost 5 bases and 6 bases respectively, with 15 bases between them. Germline assignment: CDR1 SGHDT and CDR2 YYEEEE. CDR3 length: 14 residues. The CDR3 protein is CASRLMRSLNIQYF. CDR3 bases: TGTGCCAGCAGACTTATGAGGTCCTTAAACATTCAGTACTTC.

The chain combines TRBV6-5 with TRBJ1-1; 8 nucleotides line up with TRBD1. The junction had 9 bases not matched to a gene; V was cut back by 10 bases and J by 2 bases. Germline values: CDR1 MNHEY, CDR2 SVGAGI. This CDR3 is built from 14 residues. CDR3 in DNA: TGTGCCACCACGGACAGGGCTCTTAACACTGAAGCTTTCTTT. Residues: CATTDRALNTEAFF.

This sequence joins TRBV9 and TRBJ1-6; D remains unclear. The CDR3 runs 14 residues. V dropped 2 bases and J dropped 5 bases, with 8 bases sitting between them. Germline V lookup: CDR1 SGDLS, CDR2 YYNGEE. The CDR3 DNA follows: TGTGCCAGCAGCGTTGGACTGGATAATTCACCCCTCCACTTT. Translated, it gives CASSVGLDNSPLHF.

As DNA, the CDR3 is TGTGCCACCGGATCAGGGGGCGGGGAGACCCAGTACTTC. This codes for CATGSGGGETQYF. The chain carries TRBV24-1 and TRBJ2-5; 8 nucleotides match TRBD1. V lost 9 bases and J lost 5; bases outside the gene matches: 7. This CDR3 is built from 13 residues. The germline V gene encodes CDR1 KGHDR and CDR2 SFDVKD.

V usage is TRBV7-9 and J usage is TRBJ1-2; D is ambiguous. The CDR3 spans 16 residues. Germline CDR1 is SEHNR and CDR2 is FQNEAQ (reference sequence). V dropped 2 bases and J dropped 0 bases, with 13 bases sitting between them. The DNA of the CDR3 is TGTGCCAGCAGCTTAAACCCCACGGGGACTAACTATGGCTACACCTTC. Translating it yields CASSLNPTGTNYGYTF.

The chain recombines TRBV24-1 with TRBJ2-2; TRBD1 might be the D (5 bases). Germline V lookup: CDR1 KGHDR, CDR2 SFDVKD. V gave up 5 bases and J gave up 0 bases, with 6 bases separating them. This CDR3 has 14 residues. In nucleotides, the CDR3 is TGTGCCACCAGTGCCAGGGCGAACACCGGGGAGCTGTTTTTT. Translating gives CATSARANTGELFF.

V is TRBV18 and J is TRBJ1-5; D is unresolved. The germline V gene encodes CDR1 KGHSH and CDR2 LQKENI. The V end lost 2 bases, the J end lost 3 bases, and 11 bases lay between the germline ends. CDR3 size: 15 residues. CDR3 loop: CASSPIEGYNQPQHF. For the CDR3, the DNA is TGTGCCAGCTCACCAATTGAGGGTTACAATCAGCCCCAGCATTTT.

J is TRBJ2-1 and V is TRBV6-4; D possibly corresponds to TRBD2 (5 bases). The CDR3 covers 15 residues. Trimming removed 3 bases at V and 9 bases at J, with 18 bases between. Germline CDR1 is MRHNA and CDR2 is SNTAGT. CDR3 coding DNA: TGTGCCAGCAGTGAGCCGGGAAGGCTTCTAAGTGAGCAGTTCTTC. This encodes CASSEPGRLLSEQFF.

The chain carries TRBV5-1 and TRBJ2-2; no clear D. Trimming took off 3 bases at V and 2 bases at J, with 5 bases between the two ends. The germline V gene encodes CDR1 SGHRS and CDR2 YFSETQ. This CDR3 comprises 13 residues. CDR3 nucleotide sequence: TGCGCCAGCAGCTCCATTAACACCGGGGAGCTGTTTTTT. Translated, it gives CASSSINTGELFF.

In this sample, this clone turned up once. This chain links TRBV6-5 with TRBJ2-4; D is perhaps TRBD2 (5 bases). The CDR3 loop spans 12 amino acids. The germline V gene has CDR1 MNHEY and CDR2 SVGAGI. Trimming stripped 6 bases from V and 8 bases from J, with 11 bases between. In DNA form, the CDR3 reads TGTGCCAGCAGCCGAGAGGGCGACATTCAGTACTTC. Translation: CASSREGDIQYF.

The gene calls are TRBV7-2 and TRBJ2-2, with 9 positions matching TRBD2. Trimming at V came to 1 base and at J to 0 bases, leaving 6 bases not matched to a gene. The CDR3 has 18 amino acids. Per germline, CDR1 SGHTA and CDR2 FQGNSA. The CDR3 region is CASSLEIAGASNTGELFF. CDR3 bases: TGTGCCAGCAGCTTAGAAATAGCGGGGGCCTCGAACACCGGGGAGCTGTTTTTT. The whole variable domain, filled in from reference TRBV7-2 and TRBJ2-2, reads GAGVSQSPSNKVTEKGKDVELRCDPISGHTALYWYRQSLGQGLEFLIYFQGNSAPDKSGLPSDRFSAERTGGSVSTLTIQRTQQEDSAVYLCASSLEIAGASNTGELFFGEGSRLTVL.

The chain couples TRBV19 to TRBJ1-5; no reliable D call. Germline loops: CDR1 LNHDA, CDR2 SQIVND (reference sequence). This CDR3 is 15 amino acids long. V was shortened by 3 bases and J by 3 bases, with 12 bases between the two germline ends. This chain's CDR3 is CASSILDGNNQPQHF. In DNA form, the CDR3 reads TGTGCCAGTAGTATCCTGGACGGGAACAATCAGCCCCAGCATTTT.

V and J are TRBV27 and TRBJ1-4; tentative D call: TRBD1 (6 bases). Germline-derived CDR1 and CDR2 are MNHEY and SMNVEV (reference sequence). This CDR3 spans 14 amino acids. V lost 6 bases to trimming and J lost 3 bases, with 11 bases between them. In nucleotides, the CDR3 is TGTGCCAGCAGCGCCGGGACATCTAATGAAAAACTGTTTTTT. Encoded protein: CASSAGTSNEKLFF. Drawing the rest from reference TRBV27 and TRBJ1-4, the complete variable domain is EAQVTQNPRYLITVTGKKLTVTCSQNMNHEYMSWYRQDPGLGLRQIYYSMNVEVTDKGDVPEGYKVSRKEKRNFPLILESPSPNQTSLYFCASSAGTSNEKLFFGSGTQLSVL.

V usage is TRBV2 and J usage is TRBJ2-5, with D perhaps TRBD1 (5 bases). Germline CDR1 is SNHLY and CDR2 is FYNNEI. V shed 6 bases and J shed 9 bases, with 17 bases lying between them. The length of the CDR3 is 13 residues. Here the CDR3 DNA reads TGTGCCAGCAGCGAAATGGGCCAGGGTGCCCAGTACTTC. This codes for CASSEMGQGAQYF. The full variable domain, completed using reference TRBV2 and TRBJ2-5, is EPEVTQTPSHQVTQMGQEVILRCVPISNHLYFYWYRQILGQKVEFLVSFYNNEISEKSEIFDDQFSVERPDGSNFTLKIRSTKLEDSAMYFCASSEMGQGAQYFGPGTRLLVL.

The V and J genes are TRBV15 and TRBJ1-6; a possible D gene is TRBD1 (6 bases). This CDR3 comprises 14 residues. Trimming stripped 5 bases from V and 7 bases from J, with 12 bases between. Germline CDR1 is LNHNV and CDR2 is YYDKDF (reference sequence). The CDR3 DNA follows: TGTGCCACCAGCGGAAGGGGACAAAATTCACCCCTCCACTTT. Protein sequence: CATSGRGQNSPLHF.

The chain employs TRBV19 and TRBJ2-2, with 9 nucleotides matching TRBD1. The CDR3 sequence is 15 residues long. Per germline, CDR1 LNHDA and CDR2 SQIVND (reference sequence). V lost 4 bases to trimming and J lost 3 bases; unmatched junction nucleotides: 3. The CDR3 DNA is TGTGCCAGTAGTAGGGACAGGGAGGACACCGGGGAGCTGTTTTTT. Translation: CASSRDREDTGELFF.

CDR3 bases: TGTGCCAGCAGTTACTCGAGGGAAGCCACGCAAGAGACCCAGTACTTC. Translated, it gives CASSYSREATQETQYF. J is TRBJ2-5 and V is TRBV6-5; TRBD2 might be the D (5 bases). This CDR3 is 16 amino acids long. V lost 0 bases, J lost 2 bases, and 13 bases lay in between. The V gene's germline CDR1 is MNHEY and CDR2 SVGAGI.

Here the CDR3 reads CASSGDRSTDTQYF. The CDR3 DNA reads as TGTGCCAGCAGCGGGGACAGAAGCACAGATACGCAGTATTTT. The rearrangement links TRBV5-4 to TRBJ2-3; 7 nucleotides line up with TRBD1. The germline V gene encodes CDR1 SGHNT and CDR2 YYREEE (reference sequence). CDR3 length: 14 residues. V lost 4 bases, J lost 0 bases, and 2 bases stayed unmatched.

The V call is TRBV19, the J call TRBJ2-6; 7 bases fit TRBD2. CDR1 is LNHDA, CDR2 SQIVND, per germline (reference sequence). CDR3 size: 16 residues. With 0 bases clipped from V and 2 bases from J, the junction kept 1 base outside the gene matches. DNA for the CDR3: TGTGCCAGTAGTATAGAACGGGGGGCTGGGGCCAACGTCCTGACTTTC. Protein product: CASSIERGAGANVLTF.

The chain has TRBV7-2 and TRBJ2-1; a possible D gene is TRBD2 (6 bases). CDR1 is SGHTA, CDR2 FQGNSA, per germline. Trimming removed 8 bases at V and 5 bases at J, with 16 bases between. CDR3 size: 14 residues. The CDR3 loop reads CASFAGRENNEQFF. The CDR3 nucleotides are TGTGCCAGCTTCGCCGGGAGAGAAAACAATGAGCAGTTCTTC.

This chain joins TRBV3-1 (or the pseudogene TRBV3-2) and TRBJ1-2; D gene uncertain. Trimming cost V 1 base and J 4 bases, with 16 bases left between them. The CDR3 consists of 16 residues. The germline V gene encodes CDR1 LGHDT and CDR2 YNNKEL (reference sequence). In DNA, the CDR3 is TGTGCCAGCAGCCAAGCGGCCGGTGGAGGACTCTATGGCTACACCTTC. Protein product: CASSQAAGGGLYGYTF.

This chain uses TRBV7-2 with TRBJ1-5, with D maybe TRBD1 (5 bases). The CDR3 has 13 amino acids. Looked up from germline, CDR1 is SGHTA and CDR2 is FQGNSA. V shed 4 bases and J shed 4 bases, with 8 bases lying between them. The CDR3: CASSSDSNQPQHF. The CDR3 DNA is TGTGCCAGCAGCTCAGACAGTAATCAGCCCCAGCATTTT.

V usage is TRBV19 and J usage is TRBJ2-2; 8 positions match TRBD1. This CDR3 contains 15 residues. J gave up 7 bases and V 7 bases, and 11 bases lay outside the gene matches. Germline CDR1 and CDR2: LNHDA and SQIVND (reference sequence). The CDR3 DNA reads as TGTGCCAGTAATCCGGCTCAGGGGGCGGGCGGGGAGCTGTTTTTT. Amino acid sequence: CASNPAQGAGGELFF. The variable domain in full, completed from reference TRBV19 and TRBJ2-2, reads DGGITQSPKYLFRKEGQNVTLSCEQNLNHDAMYWYRQDPGQGLRLIYYSQIVNDFQKGDIAEGYSVSREKKESFPLTVTSAQKNPTAFYLCASNPAQGAGGELFFGEGSRLTVL.

V usage is TRBV4-3 and J usage is TRBJ1-5; D gene ambiguous. Trimming pared 1 base from V and 5 bases from J, leaving 12 bases between. The CDR3 contains 15 residues. CDR1 is LGHNA, CDR2 YSLEER, per germline. The chain's CDR3 is CASSQGPEVDQPQHF. For the CDR3, the DNA is TGCGCCAGCAGCCAAGGCCCAGAAGTCGATCAGCCCCAGCATTTT.

This chain links TRBV6-2 or TRBV6-3 with TRBJ2-5, with 7 bases aligning to TRBD2. In germline, CDR1 is MNHEY, CDR2 SVGEGT. The CDR3 is 18 residues long. V lost 0 bases to trimming and J lost 3 bases; unmatched junction nucleotides: 13. The CDR3 region is CASSYSKASGLGKETQYF. CDR3 DNA sequence: TGTGCCAGCAGTTACTCGAAGGCTAGCGGCTTAGGGAAAGAGACCCAGTACTTC.

This chain connects TRBV21-1 to TRBJ2-1; the table's D call of TRBD2 was not tested on the DNA. TRBV21-1 counts as a pseudogene. There are 13 residues in the CDR3. The CDR3 region has the DNA TGTGCCAGCAGCATTAGCGGGAGGGCCGTTAAGTTCTTC. Residues: CASSISGRAVKFF.